This TCR beta chain was identified in a study of CD8+CD57+ T cells in acquired aplastic anemia. Study at large: An average of around 3.5 ug of DNA was obtained from sorted CD4+ and CD8+ cells. Study results and limitations: Found in both controls and patients were almost 30 CD8+ CDR3 sequences. Patients and controls had CD8+ Simpson's diversity values that were not significantly distinct.

As to this clonotype: The target antigen is unknown. The conserved phenylalanine or tryptophan is not found at the CDR3 terminus, so this likely reflects a read error.

Germline V gene lookup returns CDR1 SGHTA and CDR2 FQGNSA. V lost 5 bases, J lost 8 bases, and 13 bases lay in between. CDR3 length: 12 amino acids. TCR beta VDJ and CDR3 were profiled, and genomic DNA was the template. TCRdb re-derived calls from the reads in MiXCR, one entry per CDR3 protein. The data hold hundreds of thousands of distinct CDR3 sequences, with roughly 68% observed a single time. The sequence was collected from a human donor in good health, serving as a control. The J gene is TRBJ2-7, the V gene TRBV7-2; either TRBD1 or TRBD2 may supply D (6 bases each). Source material: sorted CD4+, CD8+, or CD8+CD57+ T cells (not recorded which) from PBMCs. CDR3 residues: CASSPGGSQQYD. The CDR3 nucleotides read TGTGCCAGCAGCCCCGGGGGCAGCCAGCAGTACGAC.